A single sample gave rise to the 30 T cell receptor beta chains below, sequenced in a study of T cells in women clearing cervical HPV infection. Produced via immunoSEQ multiplex PCR; TCRdb's table is partial and in-frame only. The repertoire table contains over 30,000 clones. Sequencing was done on a sample of blood buffy coat. These TCRs come from a woman aged 18 to 75 with a cervical HPV16 infection that either progressed to CIN3+ or cleared (not recorded which).

Regarding this clone: The read ends 3 residues before the CDR3 terminus; that terminus is restored from the germline J gene. The V and J genes are TRBV30 and TRBJ1-4; possible D gene TRBD1, 5 bases. This CDR3 region has 15 residues. Trimming shortened V by 2 bases and J by 7 bases, and 17 bases separated the two germline ends. The germline V gene encodes CDR1 GTSNPN and CDR2 SVGIG (reference sequence). The covered CDR3 bases are TGTGCCTGGAGTCAAAGGGGATGGCGTGGTGAAAAA. Translating it yields CAWSQRGWRGEK. The whole CDR3 region reads CAWSQRGWRGEKLFF.

Worth noting for this clone: The read terminates 3 residues ahead of where the CDR3 ends, so the germline J gene completes it. The chain recombines TRBV7-9 with TRBJ2-4; 7 positions agree with TRBD1. The CDR3 runs to 12 residues. From germline, CDR1 is SEHNR and CDR2 FQNEAQ (reference sequence). The CDR3 bases that were read are TGTGCCAGCAGATCGACAGGGCCTGGT. It encodes CASRSTGPG. In full, the CDR3 reads CASRSTGPGQYF.

Notes on this clone: At one end, the junction sequence differs from germline, possibly due to a read error. The read ends 3 residues before the CDR3 terminus; that terminus is restored from the germline J gene. This chain joins TRBV4-2 and TRBJ1-1, with D unclear. The CDR3 sequence is 14 residues long. Germline-derived CDR1 and CDR2 are LGHNA and YNFKEQ. The sequenced CDR3 bases are TGCGCCAGCAGCCAAGATAAGGAACTAATAGAA. Translated, it gives CASSQDKELIE. The full CDR3 is CASSQDKELIEAFF.

With regard to this clone: The read is 3 residues too short to cover the CDR3 end, so that end is filled in from the germline J gene. The J gene is TRBJ1-3, the V gene TRBV5-1; D gene ambiguous. This CDR3 has 15 residues. V dropped 0 bases and J dropped 2 bases, with 9 bases sitting between them. Germline CDR1 reads SGHRS; CDR2 reads YFSETQ. The part of the CDR3 DNA that was read is TGCGCCAGCAGCTTGGAGGTGTCACCTGGAAACACC. It translates to CASSLEVSPGNT. The whole CDR3 protein is CASSLEVSPGNTIYF.

Comment on this clone: With the read ending 3 residues before the CDR3 end, the germline J gene is used to fill in that end. The chain joins TRBV12-3 or TRBV12-4 to TRBJ2-6; tentative D call: TRBD1 (5 bases). This CDR3 region has 15 residues. Trimming removed 6 bases from V and 1 base from J, with 10 bases in between. CDR3 protein: CASSRTGSGANVLTF. The DNA read from the CDR3 is TGTGCCAGCAGCCGAACAGGTTCTGGGGCCAACGTC.

About this clone itself: Read sequence stops 3 residues before the CDR3 end, and the germline J gene provides the missing end. This chain uses TRBV7-9 with TRBJ1-2; D gene ambiguous. The germline CDR1 and CDR2 sequences are SEHNR and FQNEAQ (reference sequence). The CDR3 loop spans 12 amino acids. The V gene lost 6 bases and the J gene lost 5 bases, with 10 bases spanning the gap. The sequenced part of the CDR3 DNA is TGTGCCAGCAGAGCGGCAGTTTATGGC. Translating it yields CASRAAVYG. The entire CDR3 reads CASRAAVYGYTF.

The CDR3: CASSPEDYSDTAFF. The covered CDR3 bases are TGTGCCAGCAGCCCAGAGGACTACTCAGATACG. The V gene is TRBV7-9, the J gene TRBJ1-1; D unclear. The read ends 3 residues early relative to the CDR3; the germline J gene fills the gap. Germline CDR1 reads SEHNR; CDR2 reads FQNEAQ (reference sequence). The CDR3 covers 14 residues.

As for this clone: Coverage ceases 3 residues before the CDR3 finishes, and the germline J gene fills in the end. This chain joins TRBV5-1 and TRBJ1-2; 9 positions agree with TRBD1. With V trimmed by 3 bases and J by 7 bases, 13 bases remained unmatched. There are 16 residues in the CDR3. In germline, CDR1 is SGHRS, CDR2 YFSETQ. CDR3 loop: CASSWTPGTGSGGYTF. Incomplete CDR3 DNA: TGCGCCAGCAGCTGGACCCCCGGGACAGGGTCTGGTGGC.

Turning to this clone: The observed sequence ends 3 residues before the CDR3 terminus, with the missing tail filled in from the germline J gene. This chain links TRBV7-9 with TRBJ2-3, with 8 nucleotides matching TRBD2. Germline-derived CDR1 and CDR2 are SEHNR and FQNEAQ (reference sequence). Trimming took 4 bases from V and 6 from J; bases not matched to a gene: 9. This CDR3 contains 15 residues. The CDR3 loop is CASSSGRAGADTQYF. CDR3 DNA, as far as it was read: TGTGCCAGCAGCTCAGGACGAGCGGGAGCGGATACG.

Concerning this clone itself: Read coverage stops 3 residues before the CDR3 terminus; the germline J gene supplies the remainder. The rearrangement uses TRBV2 and TRBJ1-6, with D unresolved. The V and J ends lost 3 bases and 0 bases respectively, with 6 bases between them. The CDR3 extends over 15 amino acids. Germline V gene sequence: CDR1 SNHLY, CDR2 FYNNEI. The sequenced CDR3 bases are TGTGCCAGCAGTGATGCCAGCTCCTATAATTCACCC. It codes for CASSDASSYNSP. The entire CDR3 is CASSDASSYNSPLHF.

Concerning this clone: The read is 3 residues too short to cover the CDR3 end, so that end is filled in from the germline J gene. The chain joins TRBV5-1 to TRBJ2-3; D gene ambiguous. The CDR3 has 15 residues. Germline CDR1 is SGHRS and CDR2 is YFSETQ. V lost 2 bases and J 4 bases, leaving 14 bases between the germline ends. The CDR3 here is CASSFGPGMADTQYF. The part of the CDR3 DNA that was read is TGCGCCAGCAGCTTCGGTCCGGGTATGGCAGATACG.

To note about this clone: Read data end 3 residues before the CDR3 end; the end is taken from the germline J gene. V is TRBV6-2 or TRBV6-3 and J is TRBJ1-6; TRBD1 is a possible D gene (5 bases). This CDR3 has 14 amino acids. Trimming stripped 2 bases from V and 9 bases from J, with 11 bases between. Germline CDR1 reads MNHEY; CDR2 reads SVGEGT. CDR3 sequence reads: CASSYPTGGSPLHF. The CDR3 DNA, read in part, is TGTGCCAGCAGTTACCCGACCGGGGGTTCACCC.

Incomplete CDR3 DNA: TGCAGTGCTAAGACCTGGACAGTTTTCGGTGAAAAA. This gives the protein CSAKTWTVFGEK. Given in full, the CDR3 is CSAKTWTVFGEKLFF. The gene calls are TRBV20-1 and TRBJ1-4; TRBD1 might be the D (6 bases). From the germline J gene comes the end of the CDR3, since the read stops 3 residues before it. This CDR3 contains 15 residues. CDR1 is DFQATT and CDR2 is SNEGSKA in the germline V gene (reference sequence). The V gene lost 4 bases and the J gene lost 7 bases, with 19 bases spanning the gap.

Remarks on this clone: The CDR3 end falls 3 residues outside the read, so it is completed with the germline J gene. The rearrangement links TRBV6-1 to TRBJ2-2; 10 positions match TRBD1. J lost 3 bases, V lost 1 base, and 5 bases had no gene match. Per the germline V gene, CDR1 is MNHNS and CDR2 is SASEGT. The CDR3 runs 17 residues. The sequenced part of the CDR3 DNA is TGTGCCAGCAGTGAAGGGACAGGGGGGTGGTACACCGGGGAG. Translating it yields CASSEGTGGWYTGE. The complete CDR3 reads CASSEGTGGWYTGELFF.

Note on this clone: The CDR3 extends 3 residues past the end of the read, so its final part is completed from the germline J gene. The V gene is TRBV5-1, the J gene TRBJ1-4; 7 bases agree with TRBD1. V shed 4 bases and J 8 bases; nucleotides not matched to a gene: 8. Germline V lookup: CDR1 SGHRS, CDR2 YFSETQ. This CDR3 has 14 amino acids. The DNA read from the CDR3 is TGCGCCAGCAGCCCCCTGTCAGGGGGGGAAAAA. This gives the protein CASSPLSGGEK. The whole CDR3 protein reads CASSPLSGGEKLFF.

About this clone itself: The read falls 3 residues short of the CDR3 end, and the missing part is taken from the germline J gene. The rearrangement uses TRBV20-1 and TRBJ2-5, with TRBD2 identical over 16 bases. Trimming removed 3 bases from V and 4 bases from J; junction bases left unmatched: 8. From germline, CDR1 is DFQATT and CDR2 SNEGSKA (reference sequence). The CDR3 length is 17 residues. The covered CDR3 bases are TGCAGTGCTAGCCCGGGACTAGCGGGGGGGACGGTAGAGACC. Protein product: CSASPGLAGGTVET. The CDR3 in its entirety is CSASPGLAGGTVETQYF.

Comments on this clone: Read data end 3 residues before the CDR3 end; the end is taken from the germline J gene. The J gene is TRBJ2-3, the V gene TRBV11-2; TRBD1 matches at 8 bases. The CDR3 covers 15 residues. Germline CDR1 reads SGHAT; CDR2 reads FQNNGV. Incomplete CDR3 DNA: TGTGCCAGCAGCTCCCAGGGGGCCCCCAATCAGCCG. Protein sequence: CASSSQGAPNQP. The CDR3 in full is CASSSQGAPNQPQYF.

Comments on this clone: The sequenced fragment ends 3 residues before the CDR3 boundary, so the rest is inferred from the germline J gene. The chain combines TRBV18 with TRBJ1-1; 7 positions agree with TRBD1. The CDR3 consists of 15 residues. The V gene's germline CDR1 is KGHSH and CDR2 LQKENI. Here the CDR3 reads CASSQSGGNLYEAFF. CDR3 DNA, as far as it was read: TGTGCCAGCTCTCAATCAGGGGGAAATCTCTACGAG.

In the case of this clone: The read comes to an end 3 residues before the CDR3 does, leaving the germline J gene to fill in the end. This chain links TRBV19 with TRBJ1-2, with 10 bases aligning to TRBD1. CDR3 length: 16 residues. The germline gives CDR1 LNHDA, CDR2 SQIVND (reference sequence). The sequenced part of the CDR3 DNA is TGTGCCACCGTATCGCCCGGGGGGACAGGGGTATACGAC. Translation gives CATVSPGGTGVYD. The entire CDR3 reads CATVSPGGTGVYDYTF.

In the case of this clone: The sequenced fragment ends 3 residues before the CDR3 boundary, so the rest is inferred from the germline J gene. The gene calls are TRBV5-1 and TRBJ2-7; weak D call: TRBD1 (6 bases). Trimming left V 0 bases short and J 4 bases short, with 11 bases between. Germline CDR1 SGHRS, CDR2 YFSETQ. The CDR3 is 14 residues long. CDR3: CASSLDGRGYEQYF. The part of the CDR3 DNA that was read is TGCGCCAGCAGCTTGGACGGCAGGGGTTACGAG. Full variable domain (missing parts from reference TRBV5-1 and TRBJ2-7): KAGVTQTPRYLIKTRGQQVTLSCSPISGHRSVSWYQQTPGQGLQFLFEYFSETQRNKGNFPGRFSGRQFSNSRSEMNVSTLELGDSALYLCASSLDGRGYEQYFGPGTRLTVT.

On this clone: Read data end 3 residues before the CDR3 end; the end is taken from the germline J gene. The chain uses TRBV20-1 and TRBJ2-1; 14 bases match TRBD2. J lost 9 bases, V lost 3 bases, and 4 bases had no gene match. The CDR3 has 14 amino acids. CDR1 and CDR2 (germline): DFQATT, SNEGSKA (reference sequence). The sequenced part of the CDR3 DNA is TGCAGTGCTAGGAAGACTAGCGGGGGGGCTGAG. It translates to CSARKTSGGAE. The entire CDR3 is CSARKTSGGAEQFF.

Worth noting for this clone: The sequence runs out 3 residues before the end of the CDR3; the remainder is reconstructed from the germline J gene. The chain links TRBV19 to TRBJ2-1, with 7 bases aligning to TRBD2. The CDR3 spans 13 residues. Germline CDR1 LNHDA, CDR2 SQIVND (reference sequence). The trim removed 7 bases at V and 4 bases at J, leaving 4 bases unmatched. The DNA read from the CDR3 is TGTGCCAGTATTGGTAGCGGGTACAATGAG. Protein sequence: CASIGSGYNE. The CDR3 in its entirety is CASIGSGYNEQFF.

With regard to this clone: The read is 3 residues too short to cover the CDR3 end, so that end is filled in from the germline J gene. This chain connects TRBV2 to TRBJ2-4; TRBD2 matches at 7 bases. CDR1 and CDR2 (germline): SNHLY, FYNNEI. The CDR3 consists of 12 residues. The CDR3 loop reads CAKSVTGEGQYF. The CDR3 bases that were read are TGTGCCAAATCTGTAACCGGGGAGGGT. The whole variable domain, filled in from reference TRBV2 and TRBJ2-4, reads EPEVTQTPSHQVTQMGQEVILRCVPISNHLYFYWYRQILGQKVEFLVSFYNNEISEKSEIFDDQFSVERPDGSNFTLKIRSTKLEDSAMYFCAKSVTGEGQYFGAGTRLSVL.

On this clone: Read data end 3 residues before the CDR3 end; the end is taken from the germline J gene. This chain joins TRBV7-9 and TRBJ2-5, with D possibly TRBD2 on 6 matching bases. V lost 8 bases and J lost 4, with 17 bases in between. The CDR3 has 14 amino acids. Per the germline V gene, CDR1 is SEHNR and CDR2 is FQNEAQ (reference sequence). CDR3 DNA, as far as it was read: TGTGCCAGCGGCCGTGGAGGGGTTTCAGAGACC. Translation gives CASGRGGVSET. The entire CDR3 protein is CASGRGGVSETQYF.

Notes on this clone: Coverage ceases 3 residues before the CDR3 finishes, and the germline J gene fills in the end. The V and J genes are TRBV11-2 and TRBJ2-5, with 9 bases matching TRBD2. The CDR3 is 15 residues long. Germline V gene lookup returns CDR1 SGHAT and CDR2 FQNNGV. The trim removed 1 base at V and 2 bases at J, leaving 2 bases unmatched. CDR3 DNA (partial): TGTGCCAGCAGCTTAGGAAGCGGGGGGCAAGAGACC. Residues: CASSLGSGGQET. The complete CDR3 protein is CASSLGSGGQETQYF.

A note on this clone: The read is 3 residues too short to cover the CDR3 end, so that end is filled in from the germline J gene. The chain links TRBV18 to TRBJ1-2; 8 nucleotides line up with TRBD1. CDR1 KGHSH and CDR2 LQKENI come from the germline V gene. The CDR3 totals 13 residues. The chain's CDR3 is CASSPGTGYDYTF. The CDR3 bases that were read are TGTGCCAGCTCACCCGGGACAGGCTACGAC.

With respect to this clone: Read coverage stops 3 residues before the CDR3 terminus; the germline J gene supplies the remainder. The chain employs TRBV14 and TRBJ2-1, with D unresolved. Trimming left V 1 base short and J 8 bases short, with 15 bases between. This CDR3 is built from 15 residues. Germline assignment: CDR1 SGHDN and CDR2 FVKESK. CDR3 DNA, as far as it was read: TGTGCCAGCAGCCAAGGGTACTTTACAGTAGATGAG. This gives the protein CASSQGYFTVDE. The complete CDR3 sequence is CASSQGYFTVDEQFF. Drawing the rest from reference TRBV14 and TRBJ2-1, the complete variable domain is EAGVTQFPSHSVIEKGQTVTLRCDPISGHDNLYWYRRVMGKEIKFLLHFVKESKQDESGMPNNRFLAERTGGTYSTLKVQPAELEDSGVYFCASSQGYFTVDEQFFGPGTRLTVL.

As to this clone: The read stops 3 residues short of the end of the CDR3; the missing end is completed from the germline J gene. The rearrangement links TRBV20-1 to TRBJ2-2; TRBD1 matches at 9 bases. The V gene's germline CDR1 is DFQATT and CDR2 SNEGSKA (reference sequence). J gave up 5 bases and V 3 bases, and 7 bases lay outside the gene matches. This CDR3 is 15 amino acids long. The CDR3 reads CSARGQGKGTGELFF. The sequenced CDR3 bases are TGCAGTGCTAGGGGACAGGGAAAGGGAACCGGGGAG.

About this clone: The missing CDR3 end, 3 residues past where the read stops, is filled in from the germline J gene. The chain carries TRBV5-1 and TRBJ2-3; D is possibly TRBD1 (5 bases). CDR1 is SGHRS, CDR2 YFSETQ, per germline. The CDR3 is 16 residues long. Trimming removed 0 bases at V and 2 bases at J, with 13 bases between. The CDR3 sequence is CASSLVAGRTTDTQYF. Incomplete CDR3 DNA: TGCGCCAGCAGCTTGGTAGCAGGGCGTACCACAGATACG.

On this clone: The DNA ends 3 residues before the CDR3 does, and the rest of the CDR3 is filled in from the germline J gene. The chain recombines TRBV4-1 with TRBJ2-5, with D perhaps TRBD1 (6 bases). The CDR3 has 14 residues. Trimming took 1 base from V and 2 from J, leaving 8 bases between them. CDR1 and CDR2 from the germline V gene are MGHRA and YSYEKL. The CDR3 loop is CASSQGQVQETQYF. CDR3 DNA (partial): TGCGCCAGCAGCCAAGGACAGGTTCAAGAGACC.